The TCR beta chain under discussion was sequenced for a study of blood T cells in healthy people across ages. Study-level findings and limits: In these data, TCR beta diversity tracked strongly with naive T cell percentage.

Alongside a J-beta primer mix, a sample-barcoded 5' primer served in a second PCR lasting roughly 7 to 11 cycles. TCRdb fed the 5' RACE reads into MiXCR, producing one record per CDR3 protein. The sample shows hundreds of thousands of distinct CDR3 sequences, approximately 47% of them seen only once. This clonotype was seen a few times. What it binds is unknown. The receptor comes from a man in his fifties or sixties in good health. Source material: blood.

The CDR3 nucleotides read TGTGCCAGCAGATGGGATAAAAATACAGATACGCAGTATTTT. Protein sequence: CASRWDKNTDTQYF. The rearrangement links TRBV7-3 to TRBJ2-3, with D unclear. V lost 6 bases and J lost 3, with 13 bases in between. Per the germline V gene, CDR1 is SGHTA and CDR2 is FQGTGA. The CDR3 is 14 amino acids. Using reference TRBV7-3 and TRBJ2-3 for the parts outside the CDR3, the full variable domain is GAGVSQTPSNKVTEKGKYVELRCDPISGHTALYWYRQSLGQGPEFLIYFQGTGAADDSGLPNDRFFAVRPEGSVSTLKIQRTERGDSAVYLCASRWDKNTDTQYFGPGTRLTVL.